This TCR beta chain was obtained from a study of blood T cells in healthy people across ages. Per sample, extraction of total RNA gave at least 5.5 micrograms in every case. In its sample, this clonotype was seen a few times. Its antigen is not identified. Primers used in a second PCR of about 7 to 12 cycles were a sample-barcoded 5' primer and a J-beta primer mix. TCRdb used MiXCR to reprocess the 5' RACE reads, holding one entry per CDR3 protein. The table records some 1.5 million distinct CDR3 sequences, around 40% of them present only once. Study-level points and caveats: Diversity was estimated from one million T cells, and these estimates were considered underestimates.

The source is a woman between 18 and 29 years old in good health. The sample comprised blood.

DNA of the CDR3: TGTGCCAGCAGTGAAGGCCCGGGACTAGCGAACGGGGAGCTGTTTTTT. Its translation: CASSEGPGLANGELFF. This rearrangement joins TRBV6-1 to TRBJ2-2, with TRBD2 identical over 10 bases. The CDR3 covers 16 residues. The germline V gene has CDR1 MNHNS and CDR2 SASEGT. V shed 1 base, J shed 7 bases, and the junction held 6 bases outside the gene matches.